This T cell receptor beta chain was found in a study of cytomegalovirus exposure and HLA in healthy donors. Amplification used 60 Vbeta primers and 13 Jbeta primers. Clones were read by immunoSEQ multiplex PCR, and TCRdb kept only the in-frame ones, dropping some. The sample records about 130,000 clones, over 60% being singletons. V lost 6 bases and J 2 bases, leaving 12 bases between the germline ends. The CDR3 runs 13 residues. Germline CDR1 reads SGDLS; CDR2 reads YYNGEE. A note on this clone: Its cognate antigen is unknown.

Study-wide results and caveats: V segments that were indistinguishable, TRBV6-2 and TRBV6-3 among them, were omitted from analysis. TCR beta sequences reportedly predicted most subjects' HLA-A and HLA-B alleles accurately.

Material: PBMCs. The source of this sequence is a female donor in good health and CMV-seronegative. The chain combines TRBV9 with TRBJ2-7; unclear D gene. The CDR3 sequence is CASKVSEAYEQYF. The CDR3, as DNA: TGTGCCAGCAAGGTGTCAGAGGCCTACGAGCAGTACTTC. The complete variable domain, with remaining parts taken from reference TRBV9 and TRBJ2-7, reads DSGVTQTPKHLITATGQRVTLRCSPRSGDLSVYWYQQSLDQGLQFLIQYYNGEERAKGNILERFSAQQFPDLHSELNLSSLELGDSALYFCASKVSEAYEQYFGPGTRLTVT.